This T cell receptor (beta chain) was captured in a study of cytotoxic CD8 clonotypes in ibrutinib-treated CLL (dated by TCRdb to the early 2020s). Looking at the study overall: The cohort was composed of more than ten relapsed/refractory and around 14 treatment-naive patients; IGHV unmutated status was identified in 17 patients. Partial responses were observed in some 24 patients and complete responses in 2; after a median follow-up of about 69 months, remission was maintained in around 14 patients and progression was observed in roughly 12. Longitudinal samples were available for about 30% of the 86 trial participants. Samples averaged about 260,000 productive templates and some 91,000 productive rearrangements. Response samples were obtained after a median of around eleven months of treatment, with a range of roughly 6 to 40 months. Patients were still on ibrutinib when every remission and progressive disease sample was collected. Cryopreserved peripheral blood mononuclear cells were obtained prior to treatment, at the time of response, and at either disease progression or sustained remission.

Including the terminal cysteine and phenylalanine, the CDR3 comprises 13 residues. Only CDR3 DNA is held: 39 bases, read in frame from base 1. V gives up 2 bases and J gives up 4 bases, and the segment between their germline ends measures 9 bases. According to the germline V gene, CDR1 reads KGHSH and CDR2 reads LQKENI. Overall study outcomes, separate from this receptor: Public clonotypes were rare and either shrank or stayed stable during treatment, and the rise in clonality at ibrutinib response reflected expansion of private clonotypes. At baseline, clonality was higher than in age-matched healthy donors and showed a strong correlation with circulating CD8+ T-cell counts. Sampling times were not matched between sustained-remission and progressing patients, and lymph node repertoires were not studied. An increase in clonality was observed at ibrutinib response, with clonality remaining stable during sustained remission and falling back toward baseline at progression.

A MiSeq instrument was used for deep resolution sequencing, which targeted depths ranging from 1 in 1 million up to 1 in 200,000 T cells, with coverage averaging 10x for each clonotype. The immunoSEQ hsTCRB Kit was used to generate TCR beta libraries. In the paper's pipeline: The data were analyzed with ImmunoSEQ Analyzer and ImmunoSEQ Data Assistant, and V, D and J gene assignments followed IMGT definitions. Clonality was computed as one minus normalized Shannon entropy of productive rearrangement frequencies, ranging from 0 to 1. Only overrepresented clonotypes making up at least 0.05% of each patient's repertoire were included in the public clonotype analysis. Around 13 age-matched healthy donor repertoires from immuneACCESS were used as controls for clonality. Imported from immuneACCESS, the table was reduced by TCRdb to in-frame sequences with V and J called. These copies leave out some clones; in studies compared against another copy, an unresolved V gene accounts for under half, and the cause of the remainder is not known. V and J calls and clone size follow that table, whereas D and trimming were derived from the DNA. In this sample the table shows a few hundred thousand clones, about 64% of which occur a single time. About 5.9% of the sample lies in the top ten.

This clone occurred a few times. The target of this receptor is not known. No base qualities exist here, and no much larger clone lies one base off it. For TCR beta library preparation, roughly 2 micrograms of genomic DNA was extracted from cryopreserved PBMCs. Longitudinal blood samples from CLL patients on ibrutinib monotherapy were analyzed using high-throughput TCR beta sequencing. The patients took part in an open-label, single-center phase 2 trial of ibrutinib monotherapy. The V and J segments used are TRBV18 and TRBJ2-7; the D segment might be TRBD1 or TRBD2, since each matches 5 bases. Sequencing used PBMCs, obtained after 36 months of ibrutinib treatment. This clonotype originated in a human donor with chronic lymphocytic leukemia. Read as DNA, the sequence is TGTGCCAGCTCACCAGGGACGGCATACGAGCAGTACTTC. This translates into CASSPGTAYEQYF.